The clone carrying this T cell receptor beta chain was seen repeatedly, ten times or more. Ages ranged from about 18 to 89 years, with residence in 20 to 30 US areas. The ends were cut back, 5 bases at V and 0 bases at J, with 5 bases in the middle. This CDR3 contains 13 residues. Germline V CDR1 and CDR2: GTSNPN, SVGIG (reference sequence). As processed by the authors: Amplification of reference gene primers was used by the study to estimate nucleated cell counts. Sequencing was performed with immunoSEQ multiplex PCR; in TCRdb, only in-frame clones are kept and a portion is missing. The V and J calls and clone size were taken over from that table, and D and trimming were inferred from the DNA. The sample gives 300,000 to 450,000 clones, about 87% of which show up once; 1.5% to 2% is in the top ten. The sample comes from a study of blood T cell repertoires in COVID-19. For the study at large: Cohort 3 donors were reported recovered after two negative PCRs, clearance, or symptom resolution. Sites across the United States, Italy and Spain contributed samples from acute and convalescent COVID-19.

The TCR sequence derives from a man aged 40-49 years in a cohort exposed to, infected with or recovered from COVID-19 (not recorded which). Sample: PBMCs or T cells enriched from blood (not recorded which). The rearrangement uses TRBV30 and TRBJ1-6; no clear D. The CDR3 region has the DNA TGTGCCTGGGCGAGCTCCTATAATTCACCCCTCCACTTT. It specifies CAWASSYNSPLHF.